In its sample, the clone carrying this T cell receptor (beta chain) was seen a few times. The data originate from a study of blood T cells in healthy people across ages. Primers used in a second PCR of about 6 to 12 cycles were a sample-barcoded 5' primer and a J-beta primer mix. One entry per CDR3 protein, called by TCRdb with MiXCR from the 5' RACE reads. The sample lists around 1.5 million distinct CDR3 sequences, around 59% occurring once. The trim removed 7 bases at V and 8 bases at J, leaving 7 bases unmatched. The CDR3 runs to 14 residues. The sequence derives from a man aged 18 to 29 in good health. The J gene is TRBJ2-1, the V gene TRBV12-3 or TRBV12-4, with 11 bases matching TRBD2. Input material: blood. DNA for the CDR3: TGTGCCAGCACTCCGGGACTAGCGGAGGATGAGCAGTTCTTC. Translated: CASTPGLAEDEQFF.